This T cell receptor beta chain is from a study of T cell responses to AZD1222 COVID-19 vaccine. Study results and caveats: Of the AZD1222 recipients, only 5 to 7 were seropositive at baseline. Two AZD1222 doses significantly raised spike-specific TCR breadth and depth over controls.

J gave up 10 bases and V 10 bases, and 7 bases lay outside the gene matches. Germline V gene lookup returns CDR1 SNHLY and CDR2 FYNNEI. This CDR3 is 13 amino acids long. Only in-frame clones appear in the TCRdb table, and some are missing; sequencing was by immunoSEQ multiplex PCR. Counted here are 150,000 to 200,000 clones, about 88% occurring once; the ten biggest clones make up 1.6%. To note about this clone: Its cognate antigen is unknown.

The J gene is TRBJ1-6, the V gene TRBV2; the match to TRBD1 covers 10 bases. This specimen was peripheral blood, taken on day 0 of AZD1222 vaccination. The origin of this receptor is an adult in good health. In nucleotides, the CDR3 is TGTGCCACACACCGGGACAGGGGCTCACCCCTCCACTTT. Its translation is CATHRDRGSPLHF.